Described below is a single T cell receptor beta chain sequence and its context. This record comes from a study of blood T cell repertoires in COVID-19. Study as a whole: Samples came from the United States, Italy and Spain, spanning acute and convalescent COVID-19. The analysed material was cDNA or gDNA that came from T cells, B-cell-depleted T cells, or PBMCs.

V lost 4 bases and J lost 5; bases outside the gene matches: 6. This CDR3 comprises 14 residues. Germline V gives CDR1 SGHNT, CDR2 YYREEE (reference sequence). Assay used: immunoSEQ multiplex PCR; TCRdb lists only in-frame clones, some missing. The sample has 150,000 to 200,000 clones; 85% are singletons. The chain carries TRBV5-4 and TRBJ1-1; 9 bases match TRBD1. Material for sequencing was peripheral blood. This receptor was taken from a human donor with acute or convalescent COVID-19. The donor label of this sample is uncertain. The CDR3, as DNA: TGTGCCAGCAGCAAACAGGGGGCGAGGACTGAAGCTTTCTTT. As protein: CASSKQGARTEAFF.